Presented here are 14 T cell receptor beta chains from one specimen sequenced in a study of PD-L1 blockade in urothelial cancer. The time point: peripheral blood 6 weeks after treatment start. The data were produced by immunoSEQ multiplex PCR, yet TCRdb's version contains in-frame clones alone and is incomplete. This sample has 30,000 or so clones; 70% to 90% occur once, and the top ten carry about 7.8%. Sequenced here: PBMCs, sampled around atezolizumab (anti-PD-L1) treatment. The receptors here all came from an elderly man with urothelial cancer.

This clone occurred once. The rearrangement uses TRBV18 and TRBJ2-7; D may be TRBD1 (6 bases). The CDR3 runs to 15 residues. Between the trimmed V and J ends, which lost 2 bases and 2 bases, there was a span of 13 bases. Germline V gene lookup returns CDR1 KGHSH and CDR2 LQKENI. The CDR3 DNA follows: TGTGCCAGCTCACCAAGTGTAACAGGGACCTACGAGCAGTACTTC. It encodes CASSPSVTGTYEQYF.

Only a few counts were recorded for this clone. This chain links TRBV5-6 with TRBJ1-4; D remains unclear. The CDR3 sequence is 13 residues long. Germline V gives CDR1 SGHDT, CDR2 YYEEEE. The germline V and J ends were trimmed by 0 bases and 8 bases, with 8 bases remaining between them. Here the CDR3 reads CASSLGVNEKLFF. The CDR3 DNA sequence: TGTGCCAGCAGCTTGGGAGTAAACGAAAAACTGTTTTTT.

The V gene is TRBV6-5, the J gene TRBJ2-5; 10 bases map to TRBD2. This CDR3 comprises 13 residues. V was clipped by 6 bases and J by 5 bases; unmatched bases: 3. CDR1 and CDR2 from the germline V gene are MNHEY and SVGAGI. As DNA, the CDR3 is TGTGCCAGCAGAGCGGGAGGGGGGGAGACCCAGTACTTC. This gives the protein CASRAGGGETQYF.

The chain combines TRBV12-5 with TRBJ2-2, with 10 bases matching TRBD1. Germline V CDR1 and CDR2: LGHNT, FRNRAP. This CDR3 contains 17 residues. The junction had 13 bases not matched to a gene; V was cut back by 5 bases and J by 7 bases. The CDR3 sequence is CASGPPPGQGIGGELFF. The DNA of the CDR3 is TGTGCTAGTGGTCCCCCTCCGGGACAGGGGATCGGCGGGGAGCTGTTTTTT.

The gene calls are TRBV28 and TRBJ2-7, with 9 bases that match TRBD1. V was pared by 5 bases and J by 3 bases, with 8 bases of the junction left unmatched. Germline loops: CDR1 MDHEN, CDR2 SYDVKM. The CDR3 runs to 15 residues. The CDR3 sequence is CASSPTGTGNYEQYF. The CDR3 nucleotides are TGTGCCAGCAGTCCCACCGGGACAGGGAACTACGAGCAGTACTTC.

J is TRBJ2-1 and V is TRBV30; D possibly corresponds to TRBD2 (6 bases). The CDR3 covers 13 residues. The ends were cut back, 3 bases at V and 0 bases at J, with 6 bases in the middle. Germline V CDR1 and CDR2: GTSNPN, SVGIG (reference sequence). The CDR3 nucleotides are TGTGCCTGGAGGGGGGGCTCCTACAATGAGCAGTTCTTC. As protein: CAWRGGSYNEQFF.

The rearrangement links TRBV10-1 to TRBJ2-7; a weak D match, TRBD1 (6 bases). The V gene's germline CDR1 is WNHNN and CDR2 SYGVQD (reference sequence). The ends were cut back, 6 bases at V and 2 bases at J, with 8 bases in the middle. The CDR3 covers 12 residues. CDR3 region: CASRDRAYEQYF. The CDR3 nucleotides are TGCGCCAGCAGGGACAGAGCCTACGAGCAGTACTTC.

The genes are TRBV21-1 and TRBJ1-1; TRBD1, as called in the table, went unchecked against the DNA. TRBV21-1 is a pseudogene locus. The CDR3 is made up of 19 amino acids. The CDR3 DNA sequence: TGTGCCAGCAGCCCCACCGGAGACAGGGAAGGGTGTGGGAACACTGAAGCTTTCTTT. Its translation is CASSPTGDREGCGNTEAFF.

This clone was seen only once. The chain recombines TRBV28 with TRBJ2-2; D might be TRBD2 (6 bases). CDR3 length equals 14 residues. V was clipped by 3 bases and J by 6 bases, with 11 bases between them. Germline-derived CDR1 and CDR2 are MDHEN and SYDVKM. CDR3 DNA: TGTGCCAGCAGTTTGCGGGAATTGCCCGGGGAGCTGTTTTTT. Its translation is CASSLRELPGELFF. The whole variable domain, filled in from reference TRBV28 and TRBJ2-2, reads DVKVTQSSRYLVKRTGEKVFLECVQDMDHENMFWYRQDPGLGLRLIYFSYDVKMKEKGDIPEGYSVSREKKERFSLILESASTNQTSMYLCASSLRELPGELFFGEGSRLTVL.

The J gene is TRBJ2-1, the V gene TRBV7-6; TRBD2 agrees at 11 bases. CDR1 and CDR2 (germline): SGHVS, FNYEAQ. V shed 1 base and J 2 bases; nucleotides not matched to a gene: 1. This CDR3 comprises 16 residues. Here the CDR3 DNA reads TGTGCCAGCAGCTTAGTGGGACTAGCGGCCTACAATGAGCAGTTCTTC. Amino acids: CASSLVGLAAYNEQFF.

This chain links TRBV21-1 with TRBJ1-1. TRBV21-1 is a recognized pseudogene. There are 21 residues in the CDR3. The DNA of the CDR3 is TGTGCCAGCAGCAAAGTTCGGGGTCAGGAACCGTGGAGCCCGATGAACACTGAAGCTTTCTTT. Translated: CASSKVRGQEPWSPMNTEAFF.

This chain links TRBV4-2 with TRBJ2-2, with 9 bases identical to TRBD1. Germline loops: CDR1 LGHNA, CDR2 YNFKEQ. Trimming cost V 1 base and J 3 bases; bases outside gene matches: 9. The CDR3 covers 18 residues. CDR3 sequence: CASSQAPRGQGYTGELFF. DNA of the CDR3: TGTGCCAGCAGCCAAGCCCCGAGGGGACAGGGATACACCGGGGAGCTGTTTTTT.

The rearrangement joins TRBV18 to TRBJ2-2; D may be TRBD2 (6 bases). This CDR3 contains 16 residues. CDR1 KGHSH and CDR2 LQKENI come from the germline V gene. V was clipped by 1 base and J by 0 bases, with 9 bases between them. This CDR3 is CASSPRWEANTGELFF. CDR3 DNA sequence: TGTGCCAGCTCACCACGGTGGGAGGCGAACACCGGGGAGCTGTTTTTT. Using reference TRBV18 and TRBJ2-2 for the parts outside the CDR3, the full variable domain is NAGVMQNPRHLVRRRGQEARLRCSPMKGHSHVYWYRQLPEEGLKFMVYLQKENIIDESGMPKERFSAEFPKEGPSILRIQQVVRGDSAAYFCASSPRWEANTGELFFGEGSRLTVL.

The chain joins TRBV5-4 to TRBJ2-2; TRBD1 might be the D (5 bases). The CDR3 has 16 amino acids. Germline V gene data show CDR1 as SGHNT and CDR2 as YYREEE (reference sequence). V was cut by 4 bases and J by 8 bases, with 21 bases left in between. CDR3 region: CASSGQGLKSGGELFF. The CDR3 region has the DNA TGTGCCAGCAGCGGGCAGGGTTTGAAGTCGGGTGGGGAGCTGTTTTTT. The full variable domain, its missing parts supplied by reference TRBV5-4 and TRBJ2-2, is ETGVTQSPTHLIKTRGQQVTLRCSSQSGHNTVSWYQQALGQGPQFIFQYYREEENGRGNFPPRFSGLQFPNYSSELNVNALELDDSALYLCASSGQGLKSGGELFFGEGSRLTVL.